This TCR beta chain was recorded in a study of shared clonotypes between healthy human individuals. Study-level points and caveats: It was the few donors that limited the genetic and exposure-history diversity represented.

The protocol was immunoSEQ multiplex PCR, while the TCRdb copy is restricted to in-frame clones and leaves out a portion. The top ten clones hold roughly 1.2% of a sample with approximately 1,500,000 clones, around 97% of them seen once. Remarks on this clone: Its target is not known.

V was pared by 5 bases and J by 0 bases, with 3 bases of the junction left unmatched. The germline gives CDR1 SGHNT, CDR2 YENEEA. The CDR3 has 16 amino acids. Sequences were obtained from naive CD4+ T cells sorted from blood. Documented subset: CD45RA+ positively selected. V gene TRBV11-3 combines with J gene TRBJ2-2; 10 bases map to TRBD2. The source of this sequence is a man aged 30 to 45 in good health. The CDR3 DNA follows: TGTGCCAGCAGCCGGACTAGCGGCACGAACACCGGGGAGCTGTTTTTT. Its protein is CASSRTSGTNTGELFF.